Listed below are T cell receptor beta chains from one sample, sequenced in a study of OX40 agonist ivuxolimab in advanced cancers. Profiling relied on immunoSEQ multiplex PCR, and the TCRdb table lists in-frame clones only, not all of them. This sample has tens of thousands of clones, with roughly 88% found just once. The sample here was CD4+ or CD8+ T cells sorted from blood, taken in a trial of the OX40 agonist ivuxolimab. The receptors were sampled from an adult with an advanced solid tumor such as melanoma, head and neck, liver or kidney cancer. Both conserved end residues are part of each CDR3. The D gene is left open where the match is weak. Size values are once, few and many counts, or a class for expanded clones, and some rows have none.

>NA|TRBV11-3|TRBJ2-3|NA
TGTGCCAGCAGCTTTCGGAGCGGTAGCACAGATACGCAGTATTTT
CASSFRSGSTDTQYF
>NA|TRBV7-2|TRBJ2-1|NA
TGTGCCAGCAGCCGAGCGTCTTGGGGTACCTACAATGAGCAGTTCTTC
CASSRASWGTYNEQFF
>NA|TRBV7-3|TRBJ1-5|NA
TGTGCCAGCAGCCCGGGAGCCACCAAAATCCAGCCCCAGCATTTT
CASSPGATKIQPQHF
>NA|TRBV7-3|TRBJ2-5|NA
TGTGCCAGCAGCTTATTAGGCTTGCCGGGGACCCAGTACTTC
CASSLLGLPGTQYF
>NA|TRBV18|TRBJ1-1|NA
TGTGCCAGCTCAGGACACCCACAGACTGAAGCTTTCTTT
CASSGHPQTEAFF
>NA|TRBV9|TRBJ2-2|NA
TGTGCCAGCAGCGTAGAGGGAGTGAGAGCCGGGGAGCTGTTTTTT
CASSVEGVRAGELFF
>NA|TRBV7-9|TRBJ2-5|TRBD2
TGTGCCAGCAGCCTGACTAGCGGGAGTGAGACCCAGTACTTC
CASSLTSGSETQYF
>NA|TRBV11-3|TRBJ2-7|NA
TGTGCCAGCAGCTTAAGAGAGGGCTACGAGCAGTACTTC
CASSLREGYEQYF
>NA|TRBV2|TRBJ1-2|TRBD1
TGTGCCAGCAATTTACAGGGGGGTGGCTACACCTTC
CASNLQGGGYTF
>medium-sized|TRBV2|TRBJ2-3|TRBD2
TGTGCCAGCAGGCCCTCTAGCGGGAGAGGCACAGATACGCAGTATTTT
CASRPSSGRGTDTQYF
>NA|TRBV2|TRBJ1-4|TRBD1
TGTGCCAGCAATGACAGGGCCTACAATGAAAAACTGTTTTTT
CASNDRAYNEKLFF
>NA|TRBV29-1|TRBJ1-2|NA
TGCAGCGCCGACTCGAGTCCTGGCTACACCTTC
CSADSSPGYTF
>NA|TRBV5-4|TRBJ2-7|NA
TGTGCCAGCAGCTTGGGAGGAAGACGCTACGAGCAGTACTTC
CASSLGGRRYEQYF
>NA|TRBV9|TRBJ2-2|TRBD2
TGTGCCAGCAGCCTAGCGGGAGGAACCGGGGAGCTGTTTTTT
CASSLAGGTGELFF
>few|TRBV28|TRBJ1-2|NA
TGTGCCAGCAGTGGCACAAGGATCTATGGCTACACCTTC
CASSGTRIYGYTF
>once|TRBV19|TRBJ2-5|TRBD1
TGTGCCAGTACCAGGGACAGGGCGACAGAGACCCAGTACTTC
CASTRDRATETQYF
>once|TRBV2|TRBJ2-2|NA
TGTGCCAGCACCGGTTGGGAAGCCGGGGAGCTGTTTTTT
CASTGWEAGELFF
>NA|TRBV11-3|TRBJ2-7|NA
TGTGCCAGCAGCTTAGACAGGTCCTACGAGCAGTACTTC
CASSLDRSYEQYF
>NA|TRBV30|TRBJ2-7|NA
TGTGCCTGGAGTGCCGGGGGCGCAGCGCGCTACGAGCAGTACTTC
CAWSAGGAARYEQYF
>NA|TRBV7-3|TRBJ2-7|NA
TGTGCCAGCAGCCCAGGGTCCCACGAGCAGTACTTC
CASSPGSHEQYF
>NA|TRBV10-2|TRBJ2-1|TRBD2
TGCGCCAGCACCGTAGCGGGAGGGAACAACAATGAGCAGTTCTTC
CASTVAGGNNNEQFF
>NA|TRBV25-1|TRBJ2-7|TRBD2
TGTGCCAGCAGTGACCCCGGGGGGGAAAAGGGCTACGAGCAGTACTTC
CASSDPGGEKGYEQYF
>once|TRBV11-2|TRBJ2-1|TRBD2
TGTGCCAGCAGGACTTTACGACCTACTAGCGGGAGTTCCAATGAGCAGTTCTTC
CASRTLRPTSGSSNEQFF
>NA|TRBV5-1|TRBJ2-1|NA
TGCGCCAGCAGCTACGGGGGTAGATACAATGAGCAGTTCTTC
CASSYGGRYNEQFF
>NA|TRBV5-4|TRBJ1-2|NA
TGTGCCAGCAGCCTCGGGGGAGGAAACATCTATGGCTACACCTTC
CASSLGGGNIYGYTF
>once|TRBV7-2|TRBJ2-2|TRBD2
TGTGCCAGCAGCTACTCCCTAGCGGGAGTGGCCGGGGAGCTGTTTTTT
CASSYSLAGVAGELFF